The 22 T cell receptor beta chains presented below share a single source sample, sequenced in a study of blood T cell repertoires in COVID-19. Some clones are missing from TCRdb's copy, which holds only in-frame ones; the method was immunoSEQ multiplex PCR. The sample has fewer than 55,000 clones, 80% to 85% seen once; the top ten hold roughly 1.4%. The sample taken for sequencing was peripheral blood. All receptors come from a man aged 50-60 years with acute or convalescent COVID-19.

The CDR3 DNA reads as TGTGCCAGCAGTCGCGCCGGGACAGATAATTCACCCCTCCACTTT. Amino acids: CASSRAGTDNSPLHF. The J gene is TRBJ1-6, the V gene TRBV6-2 or TRBV6-3; 7 bases agree with TRBD1. V lost 5 bases and J lost 5; bases outside the gene matches: 6. Germline V gene lookup returns CDR1 MNHEY and CDR2 SVGEGT. The CDR3 loop spans 15 amino acids.

The J gene is TRBJ2-7, the V gene TRBV23-1; a weak D match, TRBD2 (6 bases). TRBV23-1 counts as an open reading frame of uncertain function. The CDR3 is 16 residues long. The V end lost 3 bases, the J end lost 0 bases, and 15 bases lay between the germline ends. CDR3 bases: TGCGCCAGCAGTCAGCCTCGACGGGGACTCTCCTACGAGCAGTACTTC. Its protein product is CASSQPRRGLSYEQYF.

This clone was observed once. The chain carries TRBV7-2 and TRBJ1-1; 9 bases line up with TRBD1. The germline V gene has CDR1 SGHTA and CDR2 FQGNSA. V lost 3 bases and J lost 4; bases outside the gene matches: 3. This CDR3 is 14 amino acids long. The CDR3 DNA reads TGTGCCAGCAGCTTGGGACAGGGTGTCACTGAAGCTTTCTTT. It yields the protein CASSLGQGVTEAFF.

J is TRBJ2-2 and V is TRBV3-1 (or the pseudogene TRBV3-2), with a weak D call TRBD2 (6 bases). Between the trimmed V and J ends, which lost 2 bases and 4 bases, there was a span of 14 bases. CDR3 length equals 16 residues. Germline CDR1 reads LGHDT; CDR2 reads YNNKEL (reference sequence). CDR3 residues: CASSQSASDLTGELFF. The CDR3 nucleotides are TGTGCCAGCAGCCAATCCGCTAGCGACCTCACCGGGGAGCTGTTTTTT.

The genes are TRBV7-2 and TRBJ2-4, with D uncertain. In germline, CDR1 is SGHTA, CDR2 FQGNSA. This CDR3 is 14 amino acids long. Trimming took 4 bases from V and 0 from J, leaving 7 bases between them. The CDR3 DNA reads TGTGCCAGCAGCTCGACATTAGCCAAAAACATTCAGTACTTC. It translates to CASSSTLAKNIQYF.

The chain has TRBV5-6 and TRBJ1-2, with TRBD1 matching over 8 bases. Trimming took 0 bases from V and 4 from J; bases not matched to a gene: 5. Germline values: CDR1 SGHDT, CDR2 YYEEEE. This CDR3 is 15 amino acids long. CDR3 DNA: TGTGCCAGCAGCTTGGGACAGGGGATCATCTATGGCTACACCTTC. As protein: CASSLGQGIIYGYTF.

This chain joins TRBV30 and TRBJ1-5; maybe TRBD1 (6 bases). V was cut by 3 bases and J by 1 base, with 13 bases left in between. Germline values: CDR1 GTSNPN, CDR2 SVGIG (reference sequence). The CDR3 has 15 amino acids. The CDR3 here is CAWSGQPISNQPQHF. The CDR3 DNA reads as TGTGCCTGGAGCGGACAGCCGATAAGCAATCAGCCCCAGCATTTT.

The V gene is TRBV5-4, the J gene TRBJ1-1; D gene unclear. This CDR3 has 11 amino acids. The V gene lost 4 bases and the J gene lost 11 bases, with 12 bases spanning the gap. Germline V gives CDR1 SGHNT, CDR2 YYREEE (reference sequence). The CDR3 loop is CASSPGIGAFF. Here the CDR3 DNA reads TGTGCCAGCAGCCCCGGGATTGGGGCTTTCTTT.

This chain joins TRBV6-6 and TRBJ1-2; the D gene is possibly TRBD1 (6 bases). The germline gives CDR1 MNHNY, CDR2 SVGAGI (reference sequence). This CDR3 contains 14 residues. Trimming cost V 8 bases and J 1 base, with 14 bases left between them. The CDR3 DNA reads as TGTGCCAGCTGGGGGCAGCTCAGTAACTATGGCTACACCTTC. This sequence encodes CASWGQLSNYGYTF.

The chain carries TRBV6-6 and TRBJ1-2, with D maybe TRBD1 (5 bases). The V end was cut by 6 bases, the J end by 4 bases, with 12 bases between. The CDR3 contains 13 residues. Germline values: CDR1 MNHNY, CDR2 SVGAGI (reference sequence). The CDR3 here is CASSRRGSYGYTF. CDR3 nucleotide sequence: TGTGCCAGCAGCCGAAGGGGCAGCTATGGCTACACCTTC.

The genes are TRBV7-9 and TRBJ1-2, with 9 positions matching TRBD1. Per the germline V gene, CDR1 is SEHNR and CDR2 is FQNEAQ (reference sequence). J gave up 4 bases and V 5 bases, and 5 bases lay outside the gene matches. The CDR3 runs 14 residues. In DNA form, the CDR3 reads TGTGCCAGCAGCCCCGGGACAGGGACCTATGGCTACACCTTC. This codes for CASSPGTGTYGYTF.

This clone was counted between two and nine times. The J gene is TRBJ1-5, the V gene TRBV14; D ambiguous. The CDR3 has 13 residues. Trimming took 1 base from V and 7 from J, leaving 8 bases between them. Germline CDR1 and CDR2: SGHDN and FVKESK. The chain's CDR3 is CASSQGAWQPQHF. The CDR3 region has the DNA TGTGCCAGCAGCCAAGGGGCCTGGCAGCCCCAGCATTTT.

The rearrangement links TRBV28 to TRBJ2-7; weak D call: TRBD2 (5 bases). The germline V gene has CDR1 MDHEN and CDR2 SYDVKM. The ends were cut back, 3 bases at V and 2 bases at J, with 8 bases in the middle. This CDR3 is built from 13 residues. In DNA, the CDR3 is TGTGCCAGCAGTTTCCGGACTCCCTACGAGCAGTACTTC. The encoded protein is CASSFRTPYEQYF.

The rearrangement links TRBV6-2 or TRBV6-3 to TRBJ1-3; possible D gene TRBD1, 6 bases. V lost 1 base to trimming and J lost 0 bases, with 10 bases between them. Germline V gene sequence: CDR1 MNHEY, CDR2 SVGEGT. The CDR3 runs to 16 residues. The chain's CDR3 is CASSYFFRGSGNTIYF. CDR3 DNA sequence: TGTGCCAGCAGTTACTTCTTCAGGGGCTCTGGAAACACCATATATTTT.

This clone has only a few counts. The CDR3 sequence is CASSDGQVGSPLHF. For the CDR3, the DNA is TGTGCCAGCAGTGATGGTCAGGTTGGTTCACCCCTCCACTTT. The chain joins TRBV2 to TRBJ1-6, with D hard to call. V lost 3 bases, J lost 9 bases, and 12 bases lay in between. The CDR3 length is 14 residues. The V gene's germline CDR1 is SNHLY and CDR2 FYNNEI.

The chain joins TRBV6-5 to TRBJ1-3, with unresolved D. CDR1 is MNHEY and CDR2 is SVGAGI in the germline V gene. V lost 10 bases to trimming and J lost 0 bases, with 10 bases between them. CDR3 length equals 13 residues. The CDR3 is CATTGSSGNTIYF. The CDR3 coding sequence is TGTGCCACCACTGGGAGCTCTGGAAACACCATATATTTT.

V usage is TRBV27 and J usage is TRBJ1-6; D is ambiguous. Trimming removed 6 bases at V and 0 bases at J, with 9 bases between. The germline CDR1 and CDR2 sequences are MNHEY and SMNVEV (reference sequence). The CDR3 runs 15 residues. The CDR3: CASRPISSYNSPLHF. The CDR3 DNA sequence: TGTGCCAGCAGACCAATTAGCTCCTATAATTCACCCCTCCACTTT.

V is TRBV27 and J is TRBJ1-5; 9 nucleotides align to TRBD1. CDR1 and CDR2 from the germline V gene are MNHEY and SMNVEV (reference sequence). The junction had 6 bases not matched to a gene; V was cut back by 5 bases and J by 7 bases. The CDR3 extends over 14 amino acids. Here the CDR3 reads CASSLRQGGQPQHF. The CDR3 bases are TGTGCCAGCAGTCTTAGACAGGGGGGACAGCCCCAGCATTTT.

The CDR3 nucleotides are TGTGCCAGTAGAAAAGCGGGGGGGCCCCAAAACATTCAGTACTTC. Protein sequence: CASRKAGGPQNIQYF. The V and J genes are TRBV19 and TRBJ2-4, with TRBD2 matching 10 bases. CDR3 length: 15 residues. The J segment lost 5 bases and the V segment lost 6 bases, leaving 7 bases of the junction unmatched. Germline assignment: CDR1 LNHDA and CDR2 SQIVND (reference sequence).

This chain connects TRBV28 to TRBJ1-5; 7 nucleotides line up with TRBD1. The CDR3 length is 16 residues. Trimming at V came to 1 base and at J to 0 bases, leaving 3 bases not matched to a gene. In germline, CDR1 is MDHEN, CDR2 SYDVKM. This CDR3 is CASSLSTGNSNQPQHF. The CDR3 DNA reads as TGTGCCAGCAGTTTATCGACAGGGAATAGCAATCAGCCCCAGCATTTT. The whole variable domain, remainder taken from reference TRBV28 and TRBJ1-5, is DVKVTQSSRYLVKRTGEKVFLECVQDMDHENMFWYRQDPGLGLRLIYFSYDVKMKEKGDIPEGYSVSREKKERFSLILESASTNQTSMYLCASSLSTGNSNQPQHFGDGTRLSIL.

The chain is built from TRBV6-6 and TRBJ2-5; D possibly corresponds to TRBD2 (5 bases). V lost 4 bases, J lost 5 bases, and 8 bases lay in between. The CDR3 runs 12 residues. CDR1 MNHNY and CDR2 SVGAGI come from the germline V gene (reference sequence). CDR3 sequence: CASSWTGETQYF. The CDR3 nucleotides read TGTGCCAGCAGTTGGACTGGTGAGACCCAGTACTTC.

V is TRBV19 and J is TRBJ1-2; 9 nucleotides line up with TRBD1. Per germline, CDR1 LNHDA and CDR2 SQIVND (reference sequence). J gave up 4 bases and V 4 bases, and 1 base lay outside the gene matches. The CDR3 length is 13 residues. For the CDR3, the DNA is TGTGCCAGTAGTAGGACAGGGGCCTATGGCTACACCTTC. It yields the protein CASSRTGAYGYTF.